Sequencing of this TCR beta chain was carried out in a study of tissue T cells after allogeneic stem cell transplantation. General observations from the study: Limitations included a small, clinically heterogeneous cohort and limited sampling depth.

Measured with immunoSEQ multiplex PCR; TCRdb has only the in-frame clones, and not every one. The profile shows approximately 2,100 clones, 49% of them singletons. The CDR3 sequence is 14 residues long. Time point described: mouse harvest day 14 after allogeneic transplant. Each mouse received 10^7 T-cell-depleted marrow cells plus 10^6 splenic CD5+ T cells by tail vein. B6 (H2b) cells into BALB/c (H2d) mice; tissues taken at day 7 or 14. By its share, this clone is large. The antigen remains unidentified. Mouse gene names apply. The sequenced fragment ends 1 residue before the CDR3 boundary, so the rest is inferred from the germline J gene.

Sequencing was performed on liver tissue. The sequence was collected from a female BALB/c mouse given C57BL/6 T cells with graft-versus-host disease after an allogeneic hematopoietic cell transplant. The gene calls are TRBV22 and TRBJ2-1; no check of the table's D call, TRBD1, against the DNA was made. TRBV22 is noted as a pseudogene. The sequenced part of the CDR3 DNA is TGTGCCAGCAGTTGTACAGAAAACTATGCTGAGCAGTTC. It specifies CASSCTENYAEQF. The whole CDR3 sequence reads CASSCTENYAEQFF.